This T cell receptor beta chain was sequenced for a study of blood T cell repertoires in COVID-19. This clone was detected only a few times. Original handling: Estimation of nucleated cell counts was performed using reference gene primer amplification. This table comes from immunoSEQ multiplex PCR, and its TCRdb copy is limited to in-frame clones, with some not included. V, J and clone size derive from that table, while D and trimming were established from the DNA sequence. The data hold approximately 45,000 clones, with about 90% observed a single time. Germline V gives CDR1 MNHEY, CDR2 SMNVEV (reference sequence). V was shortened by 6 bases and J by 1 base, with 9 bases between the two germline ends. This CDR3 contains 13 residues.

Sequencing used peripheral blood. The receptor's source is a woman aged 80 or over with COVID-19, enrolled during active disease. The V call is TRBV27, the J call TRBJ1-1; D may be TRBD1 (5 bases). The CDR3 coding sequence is TGTGCCAGCAGGGACACCTCGAACACTGAAGCTTTCTTT. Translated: CASRDTSNTEAFF.